This TCR beta chain came from a study of T-cell memory formation after mild COVID-19. Study background: Each donor largely had its own TCR clusters. Findings and caveats of the study: Some SARS-CoV-2-responding clones were already detected in memory before infection.

From the 5' RACE reads, TCRdb called clonotypes with MiXCR, one entry per CDR3 protein. The sample comprises around 300,000 distinct CDR3 sequences, roughly 13% of which are singletons, and over 20% rests with the top ten. Worth noting for this clonotype: Its cognate antigen is unknown.

The receptor's source is a man between 18 and 35 years old who had mild COVID-19 (a few samples of this study predate the infection). Cell type and time point are not known. Material for sequencing was PBMCs or a T cell subset sorted from them (not recorded which).

The CDR3 protein is CASSLRAPNTEAFF. CDR3 nucleotide sequence: TGTGCCAGCAGCCTCCGGGCGCCGAACACTGAAGCTTTCTTT. The chain is built from TRBV11-2 and TRBJ1-1; D not resolved. The germline V gene has CDR1 SGHAT and CDR2 FQNNGV. V lost 5 bases and J 1 base, leaving 11 bases between the germline ends. This CDR3 region has 14 residues.